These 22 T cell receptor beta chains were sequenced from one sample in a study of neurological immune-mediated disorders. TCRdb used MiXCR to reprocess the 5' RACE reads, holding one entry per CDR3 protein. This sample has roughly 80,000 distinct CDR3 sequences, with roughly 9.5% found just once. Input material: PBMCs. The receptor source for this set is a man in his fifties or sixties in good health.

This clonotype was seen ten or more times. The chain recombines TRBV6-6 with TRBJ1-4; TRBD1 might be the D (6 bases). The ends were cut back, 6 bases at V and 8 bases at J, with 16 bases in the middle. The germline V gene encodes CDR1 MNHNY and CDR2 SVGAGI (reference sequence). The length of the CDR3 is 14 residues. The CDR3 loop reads CASRKGGFGEKLFF. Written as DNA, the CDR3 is TGTGCCAGCAGGAAAGGGGGTTTTGGAGAAAAACTGTTTTTT.

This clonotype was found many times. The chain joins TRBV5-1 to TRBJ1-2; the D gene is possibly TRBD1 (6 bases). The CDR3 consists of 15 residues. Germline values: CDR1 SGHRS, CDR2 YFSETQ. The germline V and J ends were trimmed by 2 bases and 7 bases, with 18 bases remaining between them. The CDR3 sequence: CASSFRQEGTSGYTF. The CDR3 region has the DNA TGCGCCAGCAGCTTCCGACAGGAGGGGACTTCTGGCTACACCTTC.

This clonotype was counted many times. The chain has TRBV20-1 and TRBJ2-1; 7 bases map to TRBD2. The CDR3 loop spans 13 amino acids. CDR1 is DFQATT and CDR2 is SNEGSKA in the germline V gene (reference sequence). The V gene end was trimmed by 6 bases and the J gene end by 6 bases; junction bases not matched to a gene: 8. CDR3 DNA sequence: TGCAGTGCCCCGGGAGGAGCCGGCAATGAGCAGTTCTTC. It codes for CSAPGGAGNEQFF.

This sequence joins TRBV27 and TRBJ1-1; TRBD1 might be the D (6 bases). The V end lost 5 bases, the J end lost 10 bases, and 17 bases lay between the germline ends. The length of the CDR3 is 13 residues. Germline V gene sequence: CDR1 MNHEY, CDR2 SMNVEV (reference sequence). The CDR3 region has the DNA TGTGCCAGCAGTGCCTACTACAGGGAGAGAGCTTTCTTT. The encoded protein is CASSAYYRERAFF.

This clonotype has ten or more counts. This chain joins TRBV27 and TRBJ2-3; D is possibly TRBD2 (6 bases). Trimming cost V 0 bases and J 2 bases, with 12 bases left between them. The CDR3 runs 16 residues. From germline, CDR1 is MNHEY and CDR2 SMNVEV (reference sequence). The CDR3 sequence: CASSLSMSGDTDTQYF. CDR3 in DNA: TGTGCCAGCAGTTTATCGATGTCGGGAGACACAGATACGCAGTATTTT.

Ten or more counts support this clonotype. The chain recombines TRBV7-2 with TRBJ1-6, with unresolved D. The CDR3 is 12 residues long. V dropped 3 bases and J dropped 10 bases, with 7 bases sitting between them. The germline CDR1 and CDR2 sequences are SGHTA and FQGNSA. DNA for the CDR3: TGTGCCAGCAGCTTCAACGAATCACCCCTCCACTTT. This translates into CASSFNESPLHF.

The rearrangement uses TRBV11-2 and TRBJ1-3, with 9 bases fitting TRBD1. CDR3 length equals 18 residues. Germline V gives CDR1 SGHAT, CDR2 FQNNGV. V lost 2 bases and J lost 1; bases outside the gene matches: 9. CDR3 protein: CASSLRDRDFPSGNTIYF. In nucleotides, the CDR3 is TGTGCCAGCAGCTTACGGGACAGGGACTTTCCATCTGGAAACACCATATATTTT.

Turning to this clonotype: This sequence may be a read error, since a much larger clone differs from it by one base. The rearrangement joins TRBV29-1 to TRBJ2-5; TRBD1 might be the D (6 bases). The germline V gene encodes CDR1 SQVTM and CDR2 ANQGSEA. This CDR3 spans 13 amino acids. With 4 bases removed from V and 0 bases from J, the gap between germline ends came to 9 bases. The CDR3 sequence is CSVGTVYQETQYF. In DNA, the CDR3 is TGCAGCGTTGGGACAGTCTACCAAGAGACCCAGTACTTC.

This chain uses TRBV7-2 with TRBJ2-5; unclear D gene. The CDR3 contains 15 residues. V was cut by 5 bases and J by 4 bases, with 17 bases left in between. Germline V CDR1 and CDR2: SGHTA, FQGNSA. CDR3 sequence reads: CASSAQGIDGETQYF. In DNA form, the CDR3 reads TGTGCCAGCAGCGCGCAAGGAATAGACGGAGAGACCCAGTACTTC.

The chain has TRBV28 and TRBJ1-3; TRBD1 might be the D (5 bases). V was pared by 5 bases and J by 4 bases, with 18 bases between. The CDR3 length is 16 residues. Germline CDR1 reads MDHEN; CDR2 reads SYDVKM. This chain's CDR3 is CASSRTGGQGGNTIYF. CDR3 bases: TGTGCCAGCAGTAGGACGGGAGGGCAGGGCGGAAACACCATATATTTT.

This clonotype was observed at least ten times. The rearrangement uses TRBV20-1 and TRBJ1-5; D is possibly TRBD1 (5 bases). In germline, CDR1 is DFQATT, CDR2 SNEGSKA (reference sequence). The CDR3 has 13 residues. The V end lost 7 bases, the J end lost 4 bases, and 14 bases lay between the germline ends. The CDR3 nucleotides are TGCAGTGGTCTGGGACCCTCAAATCAGCCCCAGCATTTT. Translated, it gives CSGLGPSNQPQHF.

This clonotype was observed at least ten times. CDR3 sequence: CASSPDSIPGEQYF. The DNA for the CDR3 is TGTGCCAGCTCTCCGGACTCGATCCCGGGGGAGCAGTACTTC. The chain combines TRBV18 with TRBJ2-7, with a possible D match to TRBD2 (5 bases). Germline loops: CDR1 KGHSH, CDR2 LQKENI. This CDR3 comprises 14 residues. The V gene lost 6 bases and the J gene lost 7 bases, with 19 bases spanning the gap.

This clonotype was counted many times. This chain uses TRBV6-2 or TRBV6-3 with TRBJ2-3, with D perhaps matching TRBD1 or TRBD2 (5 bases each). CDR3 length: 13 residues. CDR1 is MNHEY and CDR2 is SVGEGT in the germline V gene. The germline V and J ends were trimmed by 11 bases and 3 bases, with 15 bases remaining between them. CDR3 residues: CALGTLETDTQYF. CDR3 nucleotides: TGTGCCCTCGGGACCCTAGAGACAGATACGCAGTATTTT.

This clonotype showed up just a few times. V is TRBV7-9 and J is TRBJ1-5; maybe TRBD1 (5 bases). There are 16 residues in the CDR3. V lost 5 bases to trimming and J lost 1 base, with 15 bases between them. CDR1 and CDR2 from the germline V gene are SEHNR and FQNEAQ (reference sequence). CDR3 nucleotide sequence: TGTGCCAGCAGCCCCGAACGGTGGGGGAGCAATCAGCCCCAGCATTTT. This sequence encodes CASSPERWGSNQPQHF.

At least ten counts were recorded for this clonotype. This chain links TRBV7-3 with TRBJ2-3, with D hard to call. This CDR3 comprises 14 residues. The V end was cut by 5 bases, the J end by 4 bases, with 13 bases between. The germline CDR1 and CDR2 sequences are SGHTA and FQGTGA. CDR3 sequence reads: CASSPGLSADTQYF. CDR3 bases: TGTGCCAGCAGCCCGGGCCTGAGCGCAGATACGCAGTATTTT. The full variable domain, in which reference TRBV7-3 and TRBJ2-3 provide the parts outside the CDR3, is GAGVSQTPSNKVTEKGKYVELRCDPISGHTALYWYRQSLGQGPEFLIYFQGTGAADDSGLPNDRFFAVRPEGSVSTLKIQRTERGDSAVYLCASSPGLSADTQYFGPGTRLTVL.

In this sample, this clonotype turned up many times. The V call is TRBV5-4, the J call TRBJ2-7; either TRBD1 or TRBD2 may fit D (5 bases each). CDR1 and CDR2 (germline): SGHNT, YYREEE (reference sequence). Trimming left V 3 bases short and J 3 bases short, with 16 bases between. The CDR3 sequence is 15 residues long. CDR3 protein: CASSSPGPANYEQYF. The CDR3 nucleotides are TGTGCCAGCAGCTCGCCGGGGCCAGCGAACTACGAGCAGTACTTC.

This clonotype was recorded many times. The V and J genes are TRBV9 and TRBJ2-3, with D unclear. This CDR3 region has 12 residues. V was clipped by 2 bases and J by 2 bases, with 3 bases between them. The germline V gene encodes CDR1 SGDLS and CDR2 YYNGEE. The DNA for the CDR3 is TGTGCCAGCAGCGTCGCCACAGATACGCAGTATTTT. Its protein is CASSVATDTQYF.

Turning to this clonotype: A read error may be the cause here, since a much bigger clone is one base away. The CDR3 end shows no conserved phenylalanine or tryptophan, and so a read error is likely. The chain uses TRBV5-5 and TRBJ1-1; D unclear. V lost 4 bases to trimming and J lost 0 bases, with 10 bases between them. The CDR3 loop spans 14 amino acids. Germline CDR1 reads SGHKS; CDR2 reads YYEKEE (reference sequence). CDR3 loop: CASSIPNMNTEAFS. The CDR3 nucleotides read TGTGCCAGCAGCATACCAAACATGAACACTGAAGCTTTCTCT.

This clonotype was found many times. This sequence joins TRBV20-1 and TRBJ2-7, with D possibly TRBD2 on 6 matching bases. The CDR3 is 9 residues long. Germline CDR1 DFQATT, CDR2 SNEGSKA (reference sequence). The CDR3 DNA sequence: TGCAGCCCCCCGGGGGTGCAGTACTTC. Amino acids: CSPPGVQYF.

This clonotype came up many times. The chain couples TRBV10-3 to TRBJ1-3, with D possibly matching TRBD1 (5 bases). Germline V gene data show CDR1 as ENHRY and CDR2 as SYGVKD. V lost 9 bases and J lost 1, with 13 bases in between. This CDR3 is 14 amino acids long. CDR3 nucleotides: TGTGCCATGACCCCACAGGTTTCTGGAAACACCATATATTTT. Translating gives CAMTPQVSGNTIYF.

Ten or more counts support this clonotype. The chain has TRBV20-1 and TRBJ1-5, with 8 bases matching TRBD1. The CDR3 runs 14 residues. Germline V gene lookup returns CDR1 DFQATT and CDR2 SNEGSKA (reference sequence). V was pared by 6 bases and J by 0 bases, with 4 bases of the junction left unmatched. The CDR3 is CSAPTGDSNQPQHF. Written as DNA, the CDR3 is TGCAGTGCGCCGACAGGGGATAGCAATCAGCCCCAGCATTTT.

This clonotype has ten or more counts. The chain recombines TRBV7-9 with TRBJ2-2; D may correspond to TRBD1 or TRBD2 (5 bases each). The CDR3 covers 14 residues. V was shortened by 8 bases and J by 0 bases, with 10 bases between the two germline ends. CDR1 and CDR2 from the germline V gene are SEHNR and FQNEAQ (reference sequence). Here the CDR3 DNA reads TGTGCCAGCTGGGGGACGGCGAACACCGGGGAGCTGTTTTTT. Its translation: CASWGTANTGELFF.